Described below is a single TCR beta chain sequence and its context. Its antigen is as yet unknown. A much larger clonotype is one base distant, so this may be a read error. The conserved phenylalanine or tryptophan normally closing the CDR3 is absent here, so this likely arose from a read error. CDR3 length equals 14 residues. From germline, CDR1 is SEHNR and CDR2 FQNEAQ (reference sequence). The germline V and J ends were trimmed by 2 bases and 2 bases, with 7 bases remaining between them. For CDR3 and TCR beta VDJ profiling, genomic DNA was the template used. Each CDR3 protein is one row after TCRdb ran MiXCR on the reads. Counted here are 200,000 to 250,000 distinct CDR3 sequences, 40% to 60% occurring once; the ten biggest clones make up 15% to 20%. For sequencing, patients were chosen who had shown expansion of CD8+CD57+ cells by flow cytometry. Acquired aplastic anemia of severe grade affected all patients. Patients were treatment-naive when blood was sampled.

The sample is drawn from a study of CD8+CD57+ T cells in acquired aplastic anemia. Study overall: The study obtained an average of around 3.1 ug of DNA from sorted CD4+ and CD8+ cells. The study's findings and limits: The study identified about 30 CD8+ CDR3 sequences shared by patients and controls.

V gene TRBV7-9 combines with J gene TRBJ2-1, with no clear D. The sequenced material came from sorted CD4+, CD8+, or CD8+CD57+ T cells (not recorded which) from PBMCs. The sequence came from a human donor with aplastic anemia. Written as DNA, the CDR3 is TGTGCCAGCAGCTTAACCCAGACCTACAATGAGCAGTTCCTC. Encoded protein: CASSLTQTYNEQFL.